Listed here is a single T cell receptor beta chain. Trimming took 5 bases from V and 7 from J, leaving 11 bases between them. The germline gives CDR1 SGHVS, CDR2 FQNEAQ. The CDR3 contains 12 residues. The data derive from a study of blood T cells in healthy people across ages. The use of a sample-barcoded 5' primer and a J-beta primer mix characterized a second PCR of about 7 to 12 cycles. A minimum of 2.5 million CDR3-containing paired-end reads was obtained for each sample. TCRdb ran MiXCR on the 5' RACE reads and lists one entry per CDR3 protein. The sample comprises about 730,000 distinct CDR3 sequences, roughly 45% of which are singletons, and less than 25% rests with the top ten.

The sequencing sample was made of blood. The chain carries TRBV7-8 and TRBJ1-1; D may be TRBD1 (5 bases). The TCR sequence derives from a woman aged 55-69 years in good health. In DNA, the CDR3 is TGTGCCAGCAGCGGACACCAGTTTGAAGCTTTCTTT. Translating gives CASSGHQFEAFF.